Listed here are 19 T cell receptor beta chains from one sample, sequenced in a study of cytomegalovirus exposure and HLA in healthy donors. Primers: 60 Vbeta forward and 13 Jbeta reverse. The method was immunoSEQ multiplex PCR; TCRdb's version includes in-frame clones alone and lacks a portion of them. Altogether about 43,000 clones are present, roughly half being singletons, with the ten largest covering 5.5% to 7%. The sample was PBMCs. These receptors were obtained from a man in his 60s in good health and CMV-seronegative.

The chain links TRBV29-1 to TRBJ2-3; D ambiguous. V lost 3 bases, J lost 2 bases, and 6 bases lay in between. This CDR3 has 12 residues. Germline values: CDR1 SQVTM, CDR2 ANQGSEA. CDR3: CSVDPNTDTQYF. The CDR3, as DNA: TGCAGCGTTGATCCTAACACAGATACGCAGTATTTT.

Concerning this clone itself: Mismatch with germline at one junction end may stem from a read error. The rearrangement uses TRBV28 and TRBJ2-5; TRBD2 agrees at 8 bases. CDR1 and CDR2 from the germline V gene are MDHEN and SYDVKM. There are 13 residues in the CDR3. The CDR3 spells CRSGRGGGETQYF. In DNA form, the CDR3 reads TGCCGCAGCGGGAGAGGGGGAGGGGAGACCCAGTACTTC.

The rearrangement uses TRBV5-1 and TRBJ1-1; D gene unclear. In germline, CDR1 is SGHRS, CDR2 YFSETQ. The CDR3 totals 15 residues. V lost 0 bases and J lost 0, with 9 bases in between. CDR3 amino acids: CASSLEWAMNTEAFF. The CDR3 DNA follows: TGCGCCAGCAGCTTGGAGTGGGCCATGAACACTGAAGCTTTCTTT.

The genes are TRBV18 and TRBJ2-7, with 7 bases identical to TRBD1. After removal of 3 bases from V and 6 bases from J, the junction contained 8 bases not matched to a gene. This CDR3 has 14 amino acids. Germline loops: CDR1 KGHSH, CDR2 LQKENI. The CDR3 here is CASSPDSGQPEQYF. For the CDR3, the DNA is TGTGCCAGCTCACCTGATTCGGGACAGCCCGAGCAGTACTTC.

To note about this clone: Sequence at one end of the junction differs from germline and may be a read error. The chain couples TRBV28 to TRBJ1-2; 11 bases match TRBD1. The CDR3 length is 16 residues. Per the germline V gene, CDR1 is MDHEN and CDR2 is SYDVKM. CDR3 in amino acids: CANSNLRTGGPYGYTF. CDR3 DNA sequence: TGTGCCAACAGTAATCTCCGGACAGGGGGCCCCTATGGCTACACCTTC.

Only a few counts were recorded for this clone. V gene TRBV28 combines with J gene TRBJ1-4, with a tentative D call TRBD1 (5 bases). The CDR3 sequence is 14 residues long. Deletions cut 8 bases from V and 2 bases from J, with 12 bases between. Per germline, CDR1 MDHEN and CDR2 SYDVKM. Here the CDR3 DNA reads TGTGCCAGCGGCTCAGGGAACACTAATGAAAAACTGTTTTTT. Residues: CASGSGNTNEKLFF.

V usage is TRBV7-9 and J usage is TRBJ2-5, with 7 nucleotides matching TRBD1. Trimming cost V 0 bases and J 3 bases; bases outside gene matches: 1. The CDR3 has 14 residues. Germline loops: CDR1 SEHNR, CDR2 FQNEAQ (reference sequence). The DNA for the CDR3 is TGTGCCAGCAGCTTAGCGGGGACAGAAGAGACCCAGTACTTC. Residues: CASSLAGTEETQYF.

The chain uses TRBV5-8 and TRBJ1-5; TRBD1 aligns across 9 bases. After removal of 4 bases from V and 0 bases from J, the junction contained 2 bases not matched to a gene. The V gene's germline CDR1 is SGHTS and CDR2 YDEGEE. This CDR3 comprises 15 residues. CDR3 nucleotide sequence: TGTGCCAGCAGCCGGACAGGGGATAGCAATCAGCCCCAGCATTTT. This sequence encodes CASSRTGDSNQPQHF.

The chain joins TRBV10-2 to TRBJ1-2; perhaps TRBD1 as D (6 bases). Trimming took off 0 bases at V and 8 bases at J, with 13 bases between the two ends. Germline V lookup: CDR1 WSHSY, CDR2 SAAADI. The CDR3 spans 14 residues. The CDR3 DNA reads as TGCGCCAGCAGTGAGTCAGGCAGGGGTTACGGCTACACCTTC. Translation: CASSESGRGYGYTF.

The V gene is TRBV28, the J gene TRBJ1-2, with a possible D match to TRBD1 (6 bases). V was pared by 7 bases and J by 0 bases, with 21 bases between. From germline, CDR1 is MDHEN and CDR2 SYDVKM. The CDR3 runs 17 residues. The CDR3: CASTSPRTANPNYGYTF. Here the CDR3 DNA reads TGTGCCAGCACCTCTCCGAGGACAGCCAACCCTAACTATGGCTACACCTTC.

The V and J genes are TRBV28 and TRBJ1-5, with D unclear. This CDR3 has 15 residues. Trimming left V 3 bases short and J 2 bases short, with 11 bases between. CDR1 MDHEN and CDR2 SYDVKM come from the germline V gene. The CDR3 protein is CASSLGGSGNQPQHF. CDR3 nucleotide sequence: TGTGCCAGCAGTTTGGGAGGGAGCGGCAATCAGCCCCAGCATTTT.

This clone was observed a handful of times. The chain couples TRBV30 to TRBJ1-1, with D uncertain. The CDR3 totals 14 residues. Looked up from germline, CDR1 is GTSNPN and CDR2 is SVGIG (reference sequence). V lost 0 bases and J 1 base, leaving 9 bases between the germline ends. The CDR3 sequence: CAWSVLRANTEAFF. The CDR3 DNA reads TGTGCCTGGAGTGTACTGAGAGCGAACACTGAAGCTTTCTTT. The complete variable domain, with remaining parts taken from reference TRBV30 and TRBJ1-1, reads SQTIHQWPATLVQPVGSPLSLECTVEGTSNPNLYWYRQAAGRGLQLLFYSVGIGQISSEVPQNLSASRPQDRQFILSSKKLLLSDSGFYLCAWSVLRANTEAFFGQGTRLTVV.

The chain joins TRBV6-5 to TRBJ1-2; possible D gene TRBD1, 6 bases. Trimming shortened V by 7 bases and J by 8 bases, and 17 bases separated the two germline ends. Germline-derived CDR1 and CDR2 are MNHEY and SVGAGI. This CDR3 has 13 residues. The CDR3 is CASTNSGARGYTF. The CDR3 coding sequence is TGTGCCAGCACAAACTCAGGGGCACGGGGCTACACCTTC.

This clone occurred a few times. The chain carries TRBV4-3 and TRBJ2-3, with 12 bases that match TRBD2. This CDR3 has 17 residues. The germline CDR1 and CDR2 sequences are LGHNA and YSLEER. V was clipped by 0 bases and J by 5 bases; unmatched bases: 6. As DNA, the CDR3 is TGCGCCAGCAGCCAAGATTCTAGCGGGAGGGCCGGAGATACGCAGTATTTT. Its protein is CASSQDSSGRAGDTQYF.

The chain combines TRBV30 with TRBJ1-6; D is perhaps TRBD1 (5 bases). The V gene lost 4 bases and the J gene lost 4 bases, with 8 bases spanning the gap. Germline V lookup: CDR1 GTSNPN, CDR2 SVGIG (reference sequence). The CDR3 contains 13 residues. The CDR3 DNA reads as TGTGCCTGGACCCAGGGATATAATTCACCCCTCCACTTT. Its protein is CAWTQGYNSPLHF.

This chain connects TRBV4-3 to TRBJ2-1; TRBD2 matches 9 bases. This CDR3 has 17 amino acids. Germline CDR1 LGHNA, CDR2 YSLEER. Losses at the gene ends were 2 bases for V and 7 bases for J; bases not matched to a gene: 12. This CDR3 is CASSQNPGLAPGNEQFF. CDR3 DNA: TGCGCCAGCAGCCAAAATCCCGGACTAGCGCCCGGGAATGAGCAGTTCTTC.

The V and J genes are TRBV30 and TRBJ1-4; D gene ambiguous. Trimming removed 5 bases from V and 7 bases from J, with 11 bases in between. The CDR3 contains 12 residues. Germline values: CDR1 GTSNPN, CDR2 SVGIG (reference sequence). The CDR3: CAWGRTFEKLFF. The CDR3 DNA is TGTGCCTGGGGGCGGACTTTTGAAAAACTGTTTTTT.

The V gene is TRBV29-1, the J gene TRBJ2-1; maybe TRBD1 (5 bases). Germline V gives CDR1 SQVTM, CDR2 ANQGSEA. The CDR3 is made up of 13 amino acids. Trimming removed 0 bases from V and 8 bases from J, with 11 bases in between. The CDR3 DNA follows: TGCAGCGTTGAAGATCTTCAGGGCGATGAGCAGTTCTTC. It codes for CSVEDLQGDEQFF.

This sequence joins TRBV28 and TRBJ1-2; no clear D gene. The CDR3 extends over 15 amino acids. V lost 3 bases to trimming and J lost 0 bases, with 11 bases between them. Germline CDR1 is MDHEN and CDR2 is SYDVKM. The CDR3 protein is CASSFSSGANYGYTF. The CDR3 nucleotides read TGTGCCAGCAGTTTTAGTAGTGGAGCTAACTATGGCTACACCTTC.